This TCR beta chain comes out of a study of T cell clonotyping in hematopoietic cell transplantation. Produced via immunoSEQ multiplex PCR; TCRdb's table is partial and in-frame only. The data hold about 1,000 clones, with around 70% observed a single time. The germline gives CDR1 PRHDT, CDR2 FYEKMQ (reference sequence). V was pared by 6 bases and J by 6 bases, with 8 bases between. There are 11 residues in the CDR3. This sequence joins TRBV13 and TRBJ1-1; D is unclear. Source: peripheral blood mononuclear cells, taken 100 days after allogeneic stem cell transplant. The receptor was isolated from a female patient between 30 and 40 years old who had an allogeneic stem cell transplant, so T cells may come from the graft donor. Some clones in this sample may be carry-over from other donors' samples. The CDR3: CASSYGAEAFF. In DNA, the CDR3 is TGTGCCAGCAGTTACGGAGCTGAAGCTTTCTTT. Together with reference TRBV13 and TRBJ1-1, the CDR3 gives the full variable domain: AAGVIQSPRHLIKEKRETATLKCYPIPRHDTVYWYQQGPGQDPQFLISFYEKMQSDKGSIPDRFSAQQFSDYHSELNMSSLELGDSALYFCASSYGAEAFFGQGTRLTVV.